This T cell receptor beta chain was sequenced during a study of a mutant IDH1 vaccine in newly diagnosed glioma. With respect to this clone: What it binds is not known.

Sequencing used immunoSEQ multiplex PCR; TCRdb keeps in-frame clones, though not all of them. The sample lists more than 45,000 clones, 88% occurring once. Described time point: week 35, safety follow-up. Every vaccination contained 300 ug of the mutant IDH1 20-mer peptide and was paired with topical imiquimod. The study enrolled donors with new WHO grade 3 or 4 IDH1-mutant, ATRX-lost astrocytomas. The CDR3 is made up of 14 amino acids. The V gene end was trimmed by 4 bases and the J gene end by 6 bases; junction bases not matched to a gene: 5. CDR1 is SGHRS, CDR2 YFSETQ, per germline. Sequenced here: PBMCs, sampled from a glioma patient whose treatment included an IDH1 peptide vaccine. This rearrangement joins TRBV5-1 to TRBJ1-4, with 8 bases matching TRBD1. This clonotype was sampled from a woman aged 40 to 55 with glioma. CDR3 sequence: CASSVQGGDEKLFF. CDR3 sequence (DNA): TGCGCCAGCAGCGTACAGGGGGGGGATGAAAAACTGTTTTTT.